The 2 T cell receptor beta chains presented below share a single source sample, sequenced in a study of T cell responses to AZD1222 COVID-19 vaccine. Using immunoSEQ multiplex PCR, the repertoire was profiled, and TCRdb retains in-frame clones only, with some absent. The profile shows fewer than 150,000 clones, about 88% of them singletons. This sample comprised peripheral blood, obtained on day 0 of AZD1222 vaccination. The receptors shown here come from an adult in good health.

This rearrangement joins TRBV9 to TRBJ1-2; perhaps TRBD1 as D (5 bases). The V gene's germline CDR1 is SGDLS and CDR2 YYNGEE. Trimming pared 6 bases from V and 4 bases from J, leaving 10 bases between. This CDR3 is built from 12 residues. The CDR3 nucleotides read TGTGCCAGCAAGGCGGGGCTCTATGGCTACACCTTC. Translating gives CASKAGLYGYTF.

This chain links TRBV6-1 with TRBJ1-2; D not resolved. This CDR3 is built from 15 residues. CDR1 is MNHNS and CDR2 is SASEGT in the germline V gene. V lost 2 bases and J lost 8, with 18 bases in between. The CDR3 coding sequence is TGTGCCAGCAGTGAACAGGCCGGGGAGGGTGAAGGCTACACCTTC. This encodes CASSEQAGEGEGYTF.